This T cell receptor (beta chain) was retrieved from a study of control samples from healthy donors and cancer patients. The table came from immunoSEQ multiplex PCR; TCRdb's copy has only in-frame clones and leaves some out. The table lists around 84,000 clones, roughly 84% of them singletons, with around a tenth in the top ten. The CDR3 is 14 residues long. J was trimmed by 6 bases and V by 5 bases; bases with no gene match: 9. The germline CDR1 and CDR2 sequences are SGHVS and FQNEAQ. The chain couples TRBV7-8 to TRBJ2-7; 8 bases align to TRBD1. Specimen: PBMCs. The receptor comes from a man in his 60s with head and neck cancer. This CDR3 reads CASSPSWDRTEQYF. The CDR3 DNA sequence: TGTGCCAGCAGCCCTTCCTGGGACAGGACCGAGCAGTACTTC. Using reference TRBV7-8 and TRBJ2-7 for the parts outside the CDR3, the full variable domain is GAGVSQSPRYKVAKRGQDVALRCDPISGHVSLFWYQQALGQGPEFLTYFQNEAQLDKSGLPSDRFFAERPEGSVSTLKIQRTQQEDSAVYLCASSPSWDRTEQYFGPGTRLTVT.